This T cell receptor beta chain is from a study of blood T cell repertoires in COVID-19. Looking at the study overall: The study drew acute and convalescent COVID-19 samples from the United States, Italy and Spain.

This CDR3 is 17 amino acids long. CDR1 SQVTM and CDR2 ANQGSEA come from the germline V gene. The V segment lost 4 bases and the J segment 2 bases; nucleotides outside the gene matches: 8. The authors' processing: From reference gene primer amplification, estimates of nucleated cell counts were derived. The repertoire was sequenced with immunoSEQ multiplex PCR; TCRdb's copy has only in-frame clones and lacks some. D and trimming come from the DNA, and the V and J calls and clone size come from that table. The sample includes a few hundred thousand clones, around 90% of them seen just once. The receptor was derived from a woman aged 40 to 50 who had recovered from COVID-19. This chain connects TRBV29-1 to TRBJ2-7; 16 nucleotides agree with TRBD2. Material: peripheral blood. The CDR3 sequence is CSVGGTSGRAGAYEQYF. The CDR3 DNA follows: TGCAGCGTTGGCGGGACTAGCGGGAGGGCCGGGGCCTACGAGCAGTACTTC.